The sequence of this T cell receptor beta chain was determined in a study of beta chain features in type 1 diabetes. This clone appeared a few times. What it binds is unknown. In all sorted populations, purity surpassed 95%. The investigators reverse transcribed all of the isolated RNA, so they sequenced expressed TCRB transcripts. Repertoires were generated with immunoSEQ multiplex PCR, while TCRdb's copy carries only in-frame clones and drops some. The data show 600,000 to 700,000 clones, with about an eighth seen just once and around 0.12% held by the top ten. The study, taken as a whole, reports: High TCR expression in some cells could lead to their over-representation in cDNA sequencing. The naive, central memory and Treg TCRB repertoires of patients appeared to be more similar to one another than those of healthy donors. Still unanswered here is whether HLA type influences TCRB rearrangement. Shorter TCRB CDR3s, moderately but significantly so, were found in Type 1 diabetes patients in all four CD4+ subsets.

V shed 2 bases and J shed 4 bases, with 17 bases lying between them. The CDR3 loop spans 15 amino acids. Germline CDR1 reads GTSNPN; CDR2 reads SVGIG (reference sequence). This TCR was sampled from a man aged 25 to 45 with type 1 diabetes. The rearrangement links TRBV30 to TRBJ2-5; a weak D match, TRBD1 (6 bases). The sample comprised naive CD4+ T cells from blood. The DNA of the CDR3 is TGTGCCTGGAGTATATCAGGACAAGGGGGAGAGACCCAGTACTTC. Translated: CAWSISGQGGETQYF.